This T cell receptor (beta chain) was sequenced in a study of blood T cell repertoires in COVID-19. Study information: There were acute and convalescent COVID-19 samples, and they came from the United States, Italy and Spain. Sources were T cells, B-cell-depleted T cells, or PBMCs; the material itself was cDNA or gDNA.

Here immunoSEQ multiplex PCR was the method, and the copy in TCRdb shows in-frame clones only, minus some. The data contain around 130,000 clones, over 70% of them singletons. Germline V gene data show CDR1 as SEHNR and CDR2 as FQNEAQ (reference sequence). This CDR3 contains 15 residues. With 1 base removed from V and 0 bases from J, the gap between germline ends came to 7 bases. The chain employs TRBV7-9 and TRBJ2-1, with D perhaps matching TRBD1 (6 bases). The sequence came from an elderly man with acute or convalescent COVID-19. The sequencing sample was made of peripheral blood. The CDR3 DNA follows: TGTGCCAGCAGCTTAGTAGGGGGCTCCTACAATGAGCAGTTCTTC. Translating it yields CASSLVGGSYNEQFF.